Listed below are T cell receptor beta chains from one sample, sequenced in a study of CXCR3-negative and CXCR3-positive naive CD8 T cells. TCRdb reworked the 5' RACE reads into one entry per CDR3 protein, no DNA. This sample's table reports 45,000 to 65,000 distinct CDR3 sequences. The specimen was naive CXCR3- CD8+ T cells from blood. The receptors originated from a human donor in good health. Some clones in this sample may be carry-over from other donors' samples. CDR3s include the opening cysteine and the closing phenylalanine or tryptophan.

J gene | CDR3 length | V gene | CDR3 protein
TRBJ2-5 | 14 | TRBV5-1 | CASSLAAFQETQYF
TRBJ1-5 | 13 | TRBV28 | CASSFPTNQPQHF
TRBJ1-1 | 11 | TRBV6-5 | CASNRGTEAFF
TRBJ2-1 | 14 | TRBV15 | CATSLGSSYNEQFF
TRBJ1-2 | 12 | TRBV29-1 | CSVVPPGYGYTF
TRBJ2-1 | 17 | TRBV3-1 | CASSQVGYLSSYNEQFF
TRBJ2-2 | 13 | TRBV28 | CASSFTSPGELFF
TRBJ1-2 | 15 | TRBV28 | CASSLSQEYNYGYTF
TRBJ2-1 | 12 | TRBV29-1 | CSVAYEGNEQFF
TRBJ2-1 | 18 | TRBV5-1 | CASSLALAGPSSYNEQFF
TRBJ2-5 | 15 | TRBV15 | CATSRSMTGSETQYF
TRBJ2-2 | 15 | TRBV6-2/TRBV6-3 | CASSYGLGPRGELFF
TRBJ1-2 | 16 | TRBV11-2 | CASSLDFGGAIYGYTF
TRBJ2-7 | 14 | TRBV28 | CASSLSSGVHEQYF
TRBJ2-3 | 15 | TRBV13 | CASSLWTSGMQPQYF
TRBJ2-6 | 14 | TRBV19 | CASGLESGANVLTF
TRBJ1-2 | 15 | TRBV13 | CASSLAGGLDYGYTF
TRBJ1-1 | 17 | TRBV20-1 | CSARTLGGAIWNTEAFF
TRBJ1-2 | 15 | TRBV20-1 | CSARDRQARNYGYTF
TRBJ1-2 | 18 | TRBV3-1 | CASSQDVSRQGQDYGYTF
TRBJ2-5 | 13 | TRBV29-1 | CSVSRGQQETQYF
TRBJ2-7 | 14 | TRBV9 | CASSVAQGSYEQYF